This T cell receptor (beta chain) was sequenced in a study of T-cell reconstitution after alpha-beta-depleted transplantation in children. Unique molecular identifiers featured in how the TCRbeta library was prepared. A single record per CDR3 protein comes from TCRdb applying MiXCR to the PCR reads. The sample contains about 590,000 distinct CDR3 sequences, approximately 12% of which appear only once. A few counts support this clonotype. Antigen: not known. The study, taken as a whole, reports: Reported findings indicate that, about two months after transplant, alpha-beta T cells came from several hundred expanded clones, which were derived from non-depleted graft cells. Recipient T cells and thymic progenitors that survived were the source of the high TCRbeta diversity seen at day 60 in some patients. After one year, T-cell counts and TCRbeta diversity mostly came from new T cells.

The CDR3 runs 18 residues. In germline, CDR1 is SGHRS, CDR2 YFSETQ. Trimming removed 1 base from V and 2 bases from J; junction bases left unmatched: 14. The material sequenced was PBMCs, mostly from graft donor cells, taken 360 days after TCRalphabeta/CD19-depleted stem cell transplant. The TCR comes from a male patient younger than 18 who had a stem cell transplant for acute myeloid leukemia, so the T cells may come from the graft donor. V usage is TRBV5-1 and J usage is TRBJ2-7; 8 bases match TRBD1. The CDR3 here is CASSLPLSTGQGAYEQYF. CDR3 coding DNA: TGCGCCAGCAGCTTGCCTCTCAGCACCGGACAGGGTGCCTACGAGCAGTACTTC.